Shown below are 16 T cell receptor beta chains from a single sample sequenced in a study of blood T cell repertoires in COVID-19. Sequencing used immunoSEQ multiplex PCR; TCRdb keeps in-frame clones, though not all of them. The data hold some 150,000 clones, with approximately 87% observed a single time. Sequencing input: peripheral blood. The source of these receptors is a woman between 45 and 65 years old with active or convalescent COVID-19.

The chain uses TRBV30 and TRBJ2-4, with no clear D. Germline CDR1 reads GTSNPN; CDR2 reads SVGIG (reference sequence). V lost 0 bases and J lost 0, with 6 bases in between. CDR3 size: 14 residues. The CDR3 region has the DNA TGTGCCTGGAGTGTGTCCTTAGCCAAAAACATTCAGTACTTC. Translated, it gives CAWSVSLAKNIQYF.

The chain couples TRBV6-5 to TRBJ2-3, with unresolved D. This CDR3 is built from 15 residues. Germline loops: CDR1 MNHEY, CDR2 SVGAGI. Trimming took off 0 bases at V and 5 bases at J, with 12 bases between the two ends. CDR3 DNA sequence: TGTGCCAGCAGTTACTCCCTGCTCATCGGAGATACGCAGTATTTT. Residues: CASSYSLLIGDTQYF.

The chain carries TRBV7-2 and TRBJ2-5; perhaps TRBD2 as D (6 bases). Germline CDR1 SGHTA, CDR2 FQGNSA. V lost 0 bases and J 0 bases, leaving 11 bases between the germline ends. This CDR3 has 16 amino acids. The CDR3: CASSLAGGPYQETQYF. The CDR3 DNA reads as TGTGCCAGCAGCTTAGCGGGAGGTCCGTACCAAGAGACCCAGTACTTC.

The V and J genes are TRBV2 and TRBJ2-3, with D possibly matching TRBD1 (5 bases). The length of the CDR3 is 13 residues. Trimming left V 4 bases short and J 6 bases short, with 11 bases between. Germline CDR1 reads SNHLY; CDR2 reads FYNNEI. CDR3 in DNA: TGTGCCAGCAGTGTTTATAGGGGCGATACGCAGTATTTT. Amino acid sequence: CASSVYRGDTQYF.

This clone was counted between two and nine times. The chain has TRBV18 and TRBJ2-3; 10 bases are shared with TRBD2. CDR3 size: 18 residues. The germline V gene encodes CDR1 KGHSH and CDR2 LQKENI. Trimming at V came to 3 bases and at J to 11 bases, leaving 20 bases not matched to a gene. CDR3 nucleotides: TGTGCCAGCTCACCTGATCCCCGGTGGCTAGCGGGGGCCCGAGGGCAGTATTTT. Translating gives CASSPDPRWLAGARGQYF.

This chain uses TRBV7-9 with TRBJ2-7; 9 bases align to TRBD1. Per the germline V gene, CDR1 is SEHNR and CDR2 is FQNEAQ (reference sequence). The CDR3 is 16 amino acids. V shed 4 bases and J 6 bases; nucleotides not matched to a gene: 13. CDR3 nucleotides: TGTGCCAGCAGCTCAACAAACCTGGGACAGGGTATCGAGCAGTACTTC. Protein: CASSSTNLGQGIEQYF.

This clone was counted a few times. This sequence joins TRBV7-2 and TRBJ1-1, with D hard to call. V dropped 4 bases and J dropped 1 base, with 4 bases sitting between them. Germline assignment: CDR1 SGHTA and CDR2 FQGNSA. The CDR3 runs 12 residues. CDR3: CASSWRNTEAFF. The CDR3 bases are TGTGCCAGCAGCTGGAGGAACACTGAAGCTTTCTTT.

This sequence joins TRBV28 and TRBJ1-1, with D maybe TRBD1 (6 bases). There are 13 residues in the CDR3. CDR1 is MDHEN, CDR2 SYDVKM, per germline. Trimming left V 4 bases short and J 4 bases short, with 10 bases between. CDR3 bases: TGTGCCAGCAGTTCCCTAGGGGGCACTGAAGCTTTCTTT. Translating it yields CASSSLGGTEAFF.

The V call is TRBV5-1, the J call TRBJ1-1; D is possibly TRBD1 (6 bases). V was pared by 4 bases and J by 0 bases, with 13 bases between. Germline V lookup: CDR1 SGHRS, CDR2 YFSETQ. The CDR3 totals 15 residues. The DNA of the CDR3 is TGCGCCAGCAGCCAATTAACAGGGATGAACACTGAAGCTTTCTTT. As protein: CASSQLTGMNTEAFF.

The V and J genes are TRBV15 and TRBJ1-1; tentatively, D is TRBD1 (5 bases). Germline assignment: CDR1 LNHNV and CDR2 YYDKDF (reference sequence). Trimming cost V 0 bases and J 4 bases, with 18 bases left between them. The CDR3 runs 17 residues. The CDR3 bases are TGTGCCACCAGCAGAGATTGGAGTACGACCGGGGGCACTGAAGCTTTCTTT. The encoded protein is CATSRDWSTTGGTEAFF.

The V call is TRBV7-2, the J call TRBJ1-3; D may be TRBD1 (5 bases). The CDR3 extends over 19 amino acids. Trimming left V 5 bases short and J 0 bases short, with 23 bases between. Germline values: CDR1 SGHTA, CDR2 FQGNSA. The CDR3 DNA is TGTGCCAGCAGCCTGGGACTCCCAGTCCAGGGCCTCTCTGGAAACACCATATATTTT. Encoded protein: CASSLGLPVQGLSGNTIYF.

CDR3 sequence (DNA): TGTGCCTGGAGCCCCGGATCTTCAGGGAACACTGAAGCTTTCTTT. This gives the protein CAWSPGSSGNTEAFF. The rearrangement links TRBV30 to TRBJ1-1; D is undetermined. The V gene lost 3 bases and the J gene lost 1 base, with 15 bases spanning the gap. This CDR3 comprises 15 residues. CDR1 GTSNPN and CDR2 SVGIG come from the germline V gene (reference sequence). Drawing the rest from reference TRBV30 and TRBJ1-1, the complete variable domain is SQTIHQWPATLVQPVGSPLSLECTVEGTSNPNLYWYRQAAGRGLQLLFYSVGIGQISSEVPQNLSASRPQDRQFILSSKKLLLSDSGFYLCAWSPGSSGNTEAFFGQGTRLTVV.

The chain recombines TRBV12-3 or TRBV12-4 with TRBJ1-2; 8 nucleotides match TRBD1. The CDR3 runs to 13 residues. Trimming cost V 3 bases and J 6 bases; bases outside gene matches: 3. The CDR3 loop is CASSLEQGDGYTF. In DNA, the CDR3 is TGTGCCAGCAGTTTGGAACAGGGGGATGGCTACACCTTC.

The chain is built from TRBV12-5 and TRBJ2-2; 9 bases match TRBD1. Germline CDR1 reads LGHNT; CDR2 reads FRNRAP. V was pared by 4 bases and J by 7 bases, with 4 bases of the junction left unmatched. The length of the CDR3 is 14 residues. The CDR3 nucleotides are TGTGCTAGTGGTTGGACAGGGGCTGGCGGGGAGCTGTTTTTT. Residues: CASGWTGAGGELFF.

The CDR3: CASRSPPGVNSNQPQHF. CDR3 DNA: TGTGCCAGCAGATCACCTCCGGGGGTAAATAGCAATCAGCCCCAGCATTTT. The J gene is TRBJ1-5, the V gene TRBV28; a weak D match, TRBD1 (5 bases). The CDR3 loop spans 17 amino acids. Germline V lookup: CDR1 MDHEN, CDR2 SYDVKM. V dropped 6 bases and J dropped 0 bases, with 18 bases sitting between them.

The genes are TRBV4-3 and TRBJ1-2, with D perhaps matching TRBD1 (5 bases). The germline CDR1 and CDR2 sequences are LGHNA and YSLEER. Trimming stripped 4 bases from V and 6 bases from J, with 18 bases between. The CDR3 loop spans 15 amino acids. The CDR3 spells CASSRTMQGSDGYTF. CDR3 coding DNA: TGCGCCAGCAGCCGAACGATGCAGGGATCGGATGGCTACACCTTC.